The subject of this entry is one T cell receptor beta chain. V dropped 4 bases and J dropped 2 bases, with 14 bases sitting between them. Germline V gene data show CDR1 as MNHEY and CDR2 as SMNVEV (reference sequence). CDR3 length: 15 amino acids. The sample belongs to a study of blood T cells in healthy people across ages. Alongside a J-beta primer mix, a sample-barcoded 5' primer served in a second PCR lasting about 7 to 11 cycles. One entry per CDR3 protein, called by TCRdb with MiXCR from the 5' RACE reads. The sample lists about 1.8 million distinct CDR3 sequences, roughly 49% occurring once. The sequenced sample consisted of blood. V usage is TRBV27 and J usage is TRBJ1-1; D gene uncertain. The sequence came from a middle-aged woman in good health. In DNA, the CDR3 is TGTGCCAGCAGTTCCTGGACCCGTCCCAACACTGAAGCTTTCTTT. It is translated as CASSSWTRPNTEAFF.